This TCR beta chain is from a study of monozygotic twins with inflammatory bowel disease. The UMIs carried a 6-nucleotide sample barcode, and they were added by template switching. After re-calling the 5' RACE reads, TCRdb lists one entry per CDR3 protein, DNA absent. The sample has about 170,000 distinct CDR3 sequences; the top ten hold under 3.5%. CDR3 length: 14 residues. The germline gives CDR1 MRHNA, CDR2 SNTAGT. Blood was drawn once per donor, and each sample measured roughly 2.5 ml. Whole blood served as the source of total RNA, and no T cell sorting took place. The V and J genes are TRBV6-4 and TRBJ2-1; TCRdb's D call of TRBD2 is untestable without DNA. Source material: blood. The receptor was isolated from a human donor with ulcerative colitis or Crohn's disease, or a healthy co-twin of an affected twin (not recorded which). The CDR3 reads CASSPGLAIDEQFF.